A selection of T cell receptor beta chains follows, all from one sample in a study of T cells in Graves' hyperthyroidism and ophthalmopathy. Each CDR3 protein gets one entry after TCRdb re-called the multiplex PCR reads with MiXCR. The table shows approximately 210,000 distinct CDR3 sequences, with more than 15% occurring only once. Input material: blood. These receptors originate from a man aged 50 or older with Graves' hyperthyroidism. Each CDR3 is given with its conserved first and last residue. A D gene is named only where the DNA matches it firmly. Clone sizes are given selectively: once, few, many, or a class where the clone is expanded.

size	length	V	J	D	DNA	CDR3
many	17	TRBV11-2	TRBJ2-2	TRBD2	TGTGCCAGCAGCTTAGATCCCCTAGCGGGAGCCATCGGGGAGCTGTTTTTT	CASSLDPLAGAIGELFF
.	15	TRBV4-1	TRBJ2-7	TRBD2	TGCGCCAGCAGCCAAGAAACGGGAGGGCCCGCCGAGCAGTACTTC	CASSQETGGPAEQYF
.	12	TRBV20-1	TRBJ2-1	TRBD2	TGCAGTGCTTTAGCGGGAGGGGCTGAGCAGTTCTTC	CSALAGGAEQFF
many	16	TRBV7-9	TRBJ2-1	.	TGTGCCAGCAGCTCGAGAACAGGGAGCTCCTACAATGAGCAGTTCTTC	CASSSRTGSSYNEQFF
.	14	TRBV5-4	TRBJ2-1	.	TGTGCCAGCAGCTTGGATCGGGTTTACAATGAGCAGTTCTTC	CASSLDRVYNEQFF
.	14	TRBV4-3	TRBJ2-5	.	TGCGCCAGCAGCCAAGACAACGCCGAAGAGACCCAGTACTTC	CASSQDNAEETQYF
.	15	TRBV5-1	TRBJ2-2	TRBD2	TGCGCCAGCAGCGATAGCGGGGCGAACACCGGGGAGCTGTTTTTT	CASSDSGANTGELFF
many	16	TRBV28	TRBJ2-3	TRBD2	TGTGCCAGCGGACCCCTTCTAGCGGGAGTTTCAGATACGCAGTATTTT	CASGPLLAGVSDTQYF
.	15	TRBV3-1	TRBJ2-7	TRBD1	TGTGCCAGCAGCCAATGGGACAGGGTTCTCTACGAGCAGTACTTC	CASSQWDRVLYEQYF
many	16	TRBV11-3	TRBJ1-6	.	TGTGCCAGCAGCTTACGATCGGTAGGAGAAAGGTCACCCCTCCACTTT	CASSLRSVGERSPLHF
few	16	TRBV18	TRBJ2-1	TRBD2	TGTGCCAGCTCACCCCAAGGGATGAGCGGGACGGGTGAGCAGTTCTTC	CASSPQGMSGTGEQFF
.	15	TRBV6-2/TRBV6-3	TRBJ2-6	.	TGCGCCAGCAGTTACCAAGACTCCGGGGCCAACGTCCTGACTTTC	CASSYQDSGANVLTF
many	15	TRBV10-3	TRBJ2-3	.	TGTGCCATCGCCAGGACAGATAGTAGCACAGATACGCAGTATTTT	CAIARTDSSTDTQYF
.	12	TRBV27	TRBJ1-5	.	TGTGCCAGCAGTCTCCTGGGGGAAGCCCAGCATTTT	CASSLLGEAQHF
few	14	TRBV4-2	TRBJ1-1	.	TGTGCCAGCAGCCAAGAGGGGGAGGAAACTGAAGCTTTCTTT	CASSQEGEETEAFF
.	12	TRBV10-3	TRBJ2-1	.	TGTGCCATCAGTGAGTTTACAAATGAGCAGTTCTTC	CAISEFTNEQFF
many	13	TRBV28	TRBJ2-5	.	TGTGCCAGCAGTCCCACGGGTGGAGAGACCCAGTACTTC	CASSPTGGETQYF
many	15	TRBV3-1	TRBJ1-5	.	TGTGCCAGCAGCCCGGAAGGGAATAGCAATCAGCCCCAGCATTTT	CASSPEGNSNQPQHF
few	18	TRBV14	TRBJ2-1	TRBD1	TGTGCCAGCAGCCAAGAGGGGGCCAGGGGGTTGGCCTACAATGAGCAGTTCTTC	CASSQEGARGLAYNEQFF
many	15	TRBV6-2/TRBV6-3	TRBJ2-7	.	TGTGCCAGCAGTTACTCGATCGGGACGGGCTACGAGCAGTACTTC	CASSYSIGTGYEQYF
few	17	TRBV6-1	TRBJ2-3	TRBD2	TGTGCCAGCAGTGACTTAGCGGGAGGCATTCACAGAGATACGCAGTATTTT	CASSDLAGGIHRDTQYF
.	16	TRBV28	TRBJ2-3	TRBD1	TGTGCCAGCAGCCTAATCCGGGGACAGGGGACAGATACGCAGTATTTT	CASSLIRGQGTDTQYF
many	15	TRBV7-3	TRBJ2-3	TRBD1	TGTGCCAGCAGCCCAGGACAGGGTGTAGGAGATACGCAGTATTTT	CASSPGQGVGDTQYF
many	14	TRBV28	TRBJ2-3	.	TGTGCCAGCAATTGGAGGGGGCGAACAGATACGCAGTATTTT	CASNWRGRTDTQYF
many	14	TRBV20-1	TRBJ2-3	.	TGCAGTGCTAGCTCAACCCGGGGGGCTTATACGCAGTATTTT	CSASSTRGAYTQYF
few	12	TRBV7-9	TRBJ1-2	.	TGTGCCAGCAGCCAACAGAGGGGTTTAGACACCTTC	CASSQQRGLDTF
many	13	TRBV20-1	TRBJ1-5	TRBD1	TGCAGTGAGGACAGGCCCCTAAGATTGTCCCAGCATTTT	CSEDRPLRLSQHF
few	14	TRBV18	TRBJ1-1	.	TGTGCCAGCTCACCACTGGGAAAGAACACTGAAGCTTTCTTT	CASSPLGKNTEAFF
many	14	TRBV5-1	TRBJ2-5	.	TGCGCCAGCAGCCCACAGGGAAACCAAGAGACCCAGTACTTC	CASSPQGNQETQYF
many	15	TRBV30	TRBJ1-2	.	TGTGCCTGGAGCCAAGGCGGGGGGCGCGGCTATGGCTACACCTTC	CAWSQGGGRGYGYTF
few	15	TRBV20-1	TRBJ2-2	.	TGCAGTGCTAGTTTGGCCTCACCTCTTACCGGGGAGCTGTTTTTT	CSASLASPLTGELFF
many	12	TRBV30	TRBJ1-4	.	TGTGCCTGGAGTTGGGGTAATGAAAAACTGTTTTTT	CAWSWGNEKLFF
.	15	TRBV24-1	TRBJ2-4	.	TGTGCCACCAGTGCCACAGGGAGGGGCAAAAACATTCAGTACTTC	CATSATGRGKNIQYF
many	12	TRBV20-1	TRBJ2-7	.	TGCAGTGCTATGGGGGATTCCTACGAGCAGTACTTC	CSAMGDSYEQYF
many	14	TRBV2	TRBJ2-5	.	TGTGCCAGCAGTTTGGGGTGGATCCAAGAGACCCAGTACTTC	CASSLGWIQETQYF
.	19	TRBV27	TRBJ1-2	.	TGTGCCAGCAGTTTAATCGGTTGGGACGACGGGATAGGAAGGGGTGGCTACACCTTC	CASSLIGWDDGIGRGGYTF
few	17	TRBV7-9	TRBJ1-6	.	TGTGCCAGCAGCTTAGGACCGGCAATGGGATATAATTCACCCCTCCACTTT	CASSLGPAMGYNSPLHF
.	12	TRBV20-1	TRBJ1-5	.	TGCAGTGCTAGAGGTAGGAATCAGCCCCAGCATTTT	CSARGRNQPQHF
many	19	TRBV12-3/TRBV12-4	TRBJ2-1	TRBD2	TGTGCCAGCAGTTTAATATCCCGCTTTAGCGGGAGCTCCTACAATGAGCAGTTCTTC	CASSLISRFSGSSYNEQFF
many	18	TRBV30	TRBJ2-7	TRBD2	TGTGCCTGGAGTGTAGGGTTGCGGGAGGCGACTTGGACCTACGAGCAGTACTTC	CAWSVGLREATWTYEQYF
many	16	TRBV24-1	TRBJ2-3	.	TGTGCCACCACCGATGGAGAGGGGGACCGCCCAGATACGCAGTATTTT	CATTDGEGDRPDTQYF
.	16	TRBV6-1	TRBJ2-1	TRBD2	TGTGCCAGCAGCGGGAGCACTAGCGGGAGACAAAATGAGCAGTTCTTC	CASSGSTSGRQNEQFF
.	16	TRBV4-1	TRBJ2-6	.	TGCGCCAGCAGCCAACCTGCGTTGTCTGGGGCCAACGTCCTGACTTTC	CASSQPALSGANVLTF
many	14	TRBV27	TRBJ1-1	.	TGTGCCAGCAGTTTATCGACCTGGGGCACTGAAGCTTTCTTT	CASSLSTWGTEAFF
many	16	TRBV15	TRBJ1-5	.	TGTGCCACCAGCAGAGATTCGGCGGCTAGCAATCAGCCCCAGCATTTT	CATSRDSAASNQPQHF
.	17	TRBV6-2/TRBV6-3	TRBJ2-2	TRBD2	TGTGCCAGCAGTTACGGCCTAGCGGGAACGAACACCGGGGAGCTGTTTTTT	CASSYGLAGTNTGELFF
many	15	TRBV6-1	TRBJ2-1	TRBD2	TGTGCCAGCAGTACGATGGTAGCGGGAGGTAATGAGCAGTTCTTC	CASSTMVAGGNEQFF
.	14	TRBV9	TRBJ1-5	.	TGTGCCAGCAGCGTTTCCTGGGGCAATCAGCCCCAGCATTTT	CASSVSWGNQPQHF
few	16	TRBV5-6	TRBJ2-3	.	TGTGCCAGCAGCCGTGACACAGGCTCGGGCACAGATACGCAGTATTTT	CASSRDTGSGTDTQYF
.	15	TRBV20-1	TRBJ2-7	TRBD1	TGCAGTGCTAACCCGGGGGACAGGGGTATTTACGAGCAGTACTTC	CSANPGDRGIYEQYF
few	13	TRBV13	TRBJ2-1	.	TGTGCCAGCAGCTTAGACAGGGTTGATGAGCAGTTCTTC	CASSLDRVDEQFF